This T cell receptor (beta chain) was sequenced for a study of T cells expressing NK-cell markers. Whole-study results and caveats: As a fraction of CD8+ T cells, dominant NKG2C+ clonotypes reached about 1.0-7.0% in six donors.

Germline V CDR1 and CDR2: SGHTA, FQGTGA. The CDR3 consists of 15 residues. As to this clonotype: Antigen: not known.

Reprocessing the 5' RACE reads, TCRdb reports a single entry for every CDR3 protein and omits DNA. The table counts some 190,000 distinct CDR3 sequences; around 21% lies in the top ten. V is TRBV7-3 and J is TRBJ2-5; TCRdb indicates TRBD2, and absent DNA this call remains unverified. Sequences were obtained from blood T cells: a sorted CD56 or NKG2C T cell subset, CD4+ or CD8+ T cells, or bulk PBMC T cells (not recorded which). The TCR originated in a man aged 18-70 years in good health. CDR3 amino acids: CASSLSGGAVETQYF.